The clone carrying this T cell receptor beta chain was picked up a small number of times. What it binds is not known. The germline V gene has CDR1 MNHEY and CDR2 SVGAGI. The CDR3 extends over 14 amino acids. V was cut by 2 bases and J by 6 bases, with 10 bases left in between. This entry comes from a study of high-grade serous ovarian cancer treatment subgroups. Whole-study findings and limits: Spatial context was lost because tumors were sequenced in bulk.

The tumor samples were collected prior to definitive surgery or chemotherapy. Assay used: immunoSEQ multiplex PCR; TCRdb lists only in-frame clones, some missing. This repertoire shows some 33,000 clones, around three quarters found once; its top ten account for roughly 3.2%. The sample was tumor tissue. The TCR was taken from a human donor with high-grade serous ovarian cancer. This chain joins TRBV6-5 and TRBJ2-2; possibly TRBD2 for D (6 bases). This CDR3 is CASSYNWEAGELFF. The CDR3 DNA reads TGTGCCAGCAGTTACAATTGGGAGGCCGGGGAGCTGTTTTTT.